The clone carrying this TCR beta chain was recorded only once. The CDR3 runs 16 residues. Germline values: CDR1 LGHNA, CDR2 YNFKEQ. The V and J ends lost 3 bases and 3 bases, in that order; junction bases with no gene match: 10. The data stem from a study of blood T cell repertoires in COVID-19. Background on the study: COVID-19 samples from acute and convalescent phases originated in the United States, Italy and Spain. Nucleic acid was either cDNA or gDNA, and it came from T cells, B-cell-depleted T cells, or PBMCs.

The table came from immunoSEQ multiplex PCR; TCRdb's copy has only in-frame clones and leaves some out. The sample contains around 30,000 clones, approximately 80% of which appear only once. This TCR was recovered from a woman older than 75 with acute or convalescent COVID-19. Sequencing was carried out using peripheral blood. The chain uses TRBV4-2 and TRBJ2-5, with 7 bases matching TRBD2. The CDR3 coding sequence is TGTGCCAGCAGCCAGCAGGGATCTAGCGGCAAAGAGACCCAGTACTTC. Its protein product is CASSQQGSSGKETQYF.